These 12 T cell receptor beta chains originate from one sample sequenced in a study of beta chain features in type 1 diabetes. Expressed TCRB transcripts were sequenced because the isolated RNA had all been reverse transcribed beforehand. Repertoires were generated with immunoSEQ multiplex PCR, while TCRdb's copy carries only in-frame clones and drops some. Among 150,000 to 180,000 clones listed, 11% were seen once. Sequenced: central memory CD4+ T cells from blood. These receptors were obtained from a man aged 18 to 29 in good health.

This clone has more than one count but fewer than ten. The CDR3 protein is CASSRPGGLTSTDTQYF. As DNA, the CDR3 is TGTGCCAGCAGCCGCCCTGGTGGACTCACTAGCACAGATACGCAGTATTTT. The genes are TRBV14 and TRBJ2-3, with D possibly matching TRBD2 (5 bases). This CDR3 is built from 17 residues. Trimming removed 4 bases at V and 0 bases at J, with 17 bases between. The germline gives CDR1 SGHDN, CDR2 FVKESK.

The chain links TRBV7-2 to TRBJ2-4; TRBD1 matches 7 bases. The germline gives CDR1 SGHTA, CDR2 FQGNSA. This CDR3 has 14 amino acids. The V gene end was trimmed by 5 bases and the J gene end by 6 bases; junction bases not matched to a gene: 7. The CDR3 nucleotides are TGTGCCAGCAGCCTGACAGGGATCGGAAACATTCAGTACTTC. It yields the protein CASSLTGIGNIQYF.

The table lists this clone with a few counts. The V gene is TRBV11-3, the J gene TRBJ2-2; D is uncertain. This CDR3 region has 13 residues. The V gene lost 5 bases and the J gene lost 4 bases, with 8 bases spanning the gap. The germline CDR1 and CDR2 sequences are SGHNT and YENEEA. The DNA of the CDR3 is TGTGCCAGCAGCCCCCTTCGCACCGGGGAGCTGTTTTTT. Translated, it gives CASSPLRTGELFF.

The chain's CDR3 is CASQTGELFF. In DNA, the CDR3 is TGTGCCAGTCAAACCGGGGAGCTGTTTTTT. The chain recombines TRBV30 with TRBJ2-2; D ambiguous. CDR1 and CDR2 (germline): GTSNPN, SVGIG (reference sequence). The V gene lost 8 bases and the J gene lost 5 bases, with 6 bases spanning the gap. CDR3 length equals 10 residues.

The chain couples TRBV7-9 to TRBJ1-4; TRBD1 matches at 7 bases. Germline lookup yields CDR1 SEHNR and CDR2 FQNEAQ (reference sequence). V trimming: 1 base; J trimming: 7 bases; junction bases outside the gene matches: 6. The CDR3 totals 15 residues. The chain's CDR3 is CASSLVVGTVEKLFF. CDR3 bases: TGTGCCAGCAGCTTAGTAGTCGGGACAGTTGAAAAACTGTTTTTT.

This clone has at least ten counts. The CDR3 DNA reads as TGTGCCAGCAGCTTAGCGGGGGGTGGCAGGGACACTGAAGCTTTCTTT. This codes for CASSLAGGGRDTEAFF. The rearrangement links TRBV7-2 to TRBJ1-1, with D maybe TRBD1 (5 bases). Per germline, CDR1 SGHTA and CDR2 FQGNSA. Trimming removed 0 bases from V and 3 bases from J, with 14 bases in between. The CDR3 length is 16 residues. The full variable domain, rest sourced from reference TRBV7-2 and TRBJ1-1, is GAGVSQSPSNKVTEKGKDVELRCDPISGHTALYWYRQSLGQGLEFLIYFQGNSAPDKSGLPSDRFSAERTGGSVSTLTIQRTQQEDSAVYLCASSLAGGGRDTEAFFGQGTRLTVV.

This clone was recorded a few times. The rearrangement links TRBV29-1 to TRBJ2-7, with 7 bases that match TRBD1. The CDR3 is made up of 14 amino acids. Per germline, CDR1 SQVTM and CDR2 ANQGSEA. J was trimmed by 5 bases and V by 7 bases; bases with no gene match: 14. DNA for the CDR3: TGCAGCGGCGGGCAGGGGGTAGGAGTCGACGAGCAGTACTTC. This sequence encodes CSGGQGVGVDEQYF.

This clone was seen only a few times. The chain uses TRBV2 and TRBJ2-6, with 7 bases matching TRBD1. Looked up from germline, CDR1 is SNHLY and CDR2 is FYNNEI. The CDR3 has 18 amino acids. V shed 6 bases, J shed 0 bases, and the junction held 11 bases outside the gene matches. CDR3 bases: TGTGCCAGCAGCTCCCGGGACAGAAGTATCTCTGGGGCCAACGTCCTGACTTTC. Protein: CASSSRDRSISGANVLTF.

The table lists this clone with a few counts. The chain links TRBV28 to TRBJ2-5, with a possible D match to TRBD2 (5 bases). Germline-derived CDR1 and CDR2 are MDHEN and SYDVKM. The CDR3 consists of 15 residues. The V end was cut by 6 bases, the J end by 3 bases, with 17 bases between. The CDR3 loop reads CASRTLELREETQYF. The CDR3 coding sequence is TGTGCCAGCAGGACCCTCGAATTGAGGGAAGAGACCCAGTACTTC.

The chain is built from TRBV9 and TRBJ2-7; D is possibly TRBD2 (6 bases). Germline V gene lookup returns CDR1 SGDLS and CDR2 YYNGEE. Trimming removed 7 bases at V and 2 bases at J, with 16 bases between. The CDR3 runs to 14 residues. CDR3 bases: TGTGCCAGCTCCCCCGGGGGACGGCCCTACGAGCAGTACTTC. Protein sequence: CASSPGGRPYEQYF.

The CDR3 loop is CASSSGLAGAYNEQFF. The CDR3 nucleotides read TGTGCCAGCAGCTCAGGACTAGCGGGAGCCTACAATGAGCAGTTCTTC. This rearrangement joins TRBV14 to TRBJ2-1; 13 bases line up with TRBD2. Germline V lookup: CDR1 SGHDN, CDR2 FVKESK. The CDR3 spans 16 residues. Trimming removed 5 bases from V and 2 bases from J; junction bases left unmatched: 3.

The sample holds a few counts of this clone. This sequence joins TRBV7-2 and TRBJ1-1, with D hard to call. V lost 1 base and J lost 3, with 9 bases in between. Germline V gene sequence: CDR1 SGHTA, CDR2 FQGNSA. CDR3 length: 14 residues. The CDR3 coding sequence is TGTGCCAGCAGCTTAGAAGGTTTGGACACTGAAGCTTTCTTT. It encodes CASSLEGLDTEAFF.